The T cell receptor beta chain described here comes from a study of T-cell reconstitution after alpha-beta-depleted transplantation in children. Looked up from germline, CDR1 is SGHRS and CDR2 is YFSETQ. The CDR3 contains 14 residues. Details on this clonotype: Its specificity is not known. One end of the junction is discordant with germline, which a read error may explain.

Findings and caveats of the study: After one year, T-cell counts and TCRbeta diversity mostly came from new T cells. Certain patients had high TCRbeta diversity at day 60, and it came from recipient T cells and thymic progenitors that survived.

Library preparation (for TCRbeta) was performed with unique molecular identifiers. TCRdb recomputed calls from the PCR reads with MiXCR, one row per CDR3 protein. The sample gives about 980,000 distinct CDR3 sequences, around 30% of which show up once; more than 25% is in the top ten. The chain is built from TRBV5-1 and TRBJ2-3; D call uncertain. This TCR derives from a boy less than two years old who had a stem cell transplant for SCID, so the T cells may come from the graft donor. The sequencing here drew on PBMCs, mostly from graft donor cells, taken 360 days after TCRalphabeta/CD19-depleted stem cell transplant. CDR3 residues: CASSLDRTSDTEYF. In nucleotides, the CDR3 is TGCGCCAGCAGCTTGGATCGAACATCAGATACGGAGTATTTT.